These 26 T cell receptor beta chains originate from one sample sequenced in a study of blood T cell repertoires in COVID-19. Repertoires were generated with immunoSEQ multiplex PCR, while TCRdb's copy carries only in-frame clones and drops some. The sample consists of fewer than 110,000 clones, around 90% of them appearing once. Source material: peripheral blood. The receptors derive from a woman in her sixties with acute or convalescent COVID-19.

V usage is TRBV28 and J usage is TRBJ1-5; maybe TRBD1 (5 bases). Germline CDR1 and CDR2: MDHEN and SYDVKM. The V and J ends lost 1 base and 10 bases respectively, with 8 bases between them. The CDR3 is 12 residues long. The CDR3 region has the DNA TGTGCCAGCAGTTTATTAGGGGAACCCCAGCATTTT. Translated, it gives CASSLLGEPQHF.

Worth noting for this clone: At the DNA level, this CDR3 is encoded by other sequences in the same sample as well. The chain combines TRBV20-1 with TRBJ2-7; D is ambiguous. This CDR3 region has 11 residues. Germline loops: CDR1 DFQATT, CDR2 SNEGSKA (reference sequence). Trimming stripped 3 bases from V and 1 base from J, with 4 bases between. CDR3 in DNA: TGCAGTGCTAGCGGGTCCTACGAGCAGTACTTC. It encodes CSASGSYEQYF.

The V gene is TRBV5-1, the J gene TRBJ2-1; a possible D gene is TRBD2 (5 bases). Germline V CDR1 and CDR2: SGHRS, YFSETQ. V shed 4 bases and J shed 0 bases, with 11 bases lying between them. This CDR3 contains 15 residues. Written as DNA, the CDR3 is TGCGCCAGCAGCCGTCCGAGCGGCTCCTACAATGAGCAGTTCTTC. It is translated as CASSRPSGSYNEQFF.

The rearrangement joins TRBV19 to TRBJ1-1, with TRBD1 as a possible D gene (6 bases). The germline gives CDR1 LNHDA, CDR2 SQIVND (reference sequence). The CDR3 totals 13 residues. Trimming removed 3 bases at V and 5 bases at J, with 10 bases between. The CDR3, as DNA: TGTGCCAGTAGTATTTTGGGGGCTACTGAAGCTTTCTTT. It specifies CASSILGATEAFF.

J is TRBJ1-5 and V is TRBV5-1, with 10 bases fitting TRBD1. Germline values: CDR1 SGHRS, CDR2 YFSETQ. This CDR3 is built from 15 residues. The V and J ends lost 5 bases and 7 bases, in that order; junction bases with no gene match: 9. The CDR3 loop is CASSPGTGVRQPQHF. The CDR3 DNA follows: TGCGCCAGCAGTCCCGGGACAGGGGTTAGGCAGCCCCAGCATTTT. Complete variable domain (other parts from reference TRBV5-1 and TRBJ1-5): KAGVTQTPRYLIKTRGQQVTLSCSPISGHRSVSWYQQTPGQGLQFLFEYFSETQRNKGNFPGRFSGRQFSNSRSEMNVSTLELGDSALYLCASSPGTGVRQPQHFGDGTRLSIL.

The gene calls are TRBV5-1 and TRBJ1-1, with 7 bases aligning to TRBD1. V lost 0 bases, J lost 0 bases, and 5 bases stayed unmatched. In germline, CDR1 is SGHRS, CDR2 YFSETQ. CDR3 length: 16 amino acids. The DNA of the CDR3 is TGCGCCAGCAGCTTGGGGGGACAGCTCATGAACACTGAAGCTTTCTTT. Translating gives CASSLGGQLMNTEAFF.

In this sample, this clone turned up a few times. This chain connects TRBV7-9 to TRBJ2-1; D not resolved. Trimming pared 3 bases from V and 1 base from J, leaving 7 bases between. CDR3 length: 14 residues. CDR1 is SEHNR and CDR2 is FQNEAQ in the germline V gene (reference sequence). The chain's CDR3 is CASSLSASYNEQFF. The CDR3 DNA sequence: TGTGCCAGCAGCTTGAGTGCTTCCTACAATGAGCAGTTCTTC.

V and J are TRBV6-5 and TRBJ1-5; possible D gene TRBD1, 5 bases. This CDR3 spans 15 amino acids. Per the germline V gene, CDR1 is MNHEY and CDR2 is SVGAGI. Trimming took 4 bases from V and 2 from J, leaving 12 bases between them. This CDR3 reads CASSSRQLGNQPQHF. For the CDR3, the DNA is TGTGCCAGCAGTTCTCGACAGTTAGGCAATCAGCCCCAGCATTTT.

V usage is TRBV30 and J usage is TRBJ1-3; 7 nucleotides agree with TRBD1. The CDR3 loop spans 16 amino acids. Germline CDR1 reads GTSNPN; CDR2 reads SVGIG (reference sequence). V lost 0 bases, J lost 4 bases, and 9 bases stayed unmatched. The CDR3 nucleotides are TGTGCCTGGAGTGTTCACACAGGGGTTCGAGGAAACACCATATATTTT. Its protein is CAWSVHTGVRGNTIYF.

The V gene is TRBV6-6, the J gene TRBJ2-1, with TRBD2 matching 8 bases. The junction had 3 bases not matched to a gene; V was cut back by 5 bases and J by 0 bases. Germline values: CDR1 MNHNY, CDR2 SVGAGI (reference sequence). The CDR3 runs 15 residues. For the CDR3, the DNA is TGTGCCAGCAGTAAGGGACTAGTCTCCTACAATGAGCAGTTCTTC. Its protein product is CASSKGLVSYNEQFF.

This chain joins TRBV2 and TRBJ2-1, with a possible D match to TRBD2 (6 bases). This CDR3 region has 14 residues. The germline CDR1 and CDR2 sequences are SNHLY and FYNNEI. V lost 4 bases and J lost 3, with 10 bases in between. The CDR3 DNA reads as TGTGCCAGCAGTGTAAATAGCGGCTACAATGAGCAGTTCTTC. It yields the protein CASSVNSGYNEQFF.

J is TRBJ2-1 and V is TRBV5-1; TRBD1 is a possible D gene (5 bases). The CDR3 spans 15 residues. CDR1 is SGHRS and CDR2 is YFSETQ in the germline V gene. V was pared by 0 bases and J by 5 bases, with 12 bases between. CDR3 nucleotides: TGCGCCAGCAGCTTGGTTACAGGAGTCAACAATGAGCAGTTCTTC. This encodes CASSLVTGVNNEQFF.

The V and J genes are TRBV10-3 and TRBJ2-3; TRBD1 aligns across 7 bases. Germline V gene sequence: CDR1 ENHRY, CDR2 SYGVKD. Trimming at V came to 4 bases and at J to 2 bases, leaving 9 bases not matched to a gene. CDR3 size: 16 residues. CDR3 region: CAISGGNRGPTDTQYF. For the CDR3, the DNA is TGTGCCATCAGTGGGGGGAACAGGGGCCCCACAGATACGCAGTATTTT.

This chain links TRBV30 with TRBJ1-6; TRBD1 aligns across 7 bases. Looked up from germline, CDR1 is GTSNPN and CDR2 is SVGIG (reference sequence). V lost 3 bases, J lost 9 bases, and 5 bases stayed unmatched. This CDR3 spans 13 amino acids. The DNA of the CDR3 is TGTGCCTGGAGAGACAGGGAGAGTTCACCCCTCCACTTT. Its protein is CAWRDRESSPLHF.

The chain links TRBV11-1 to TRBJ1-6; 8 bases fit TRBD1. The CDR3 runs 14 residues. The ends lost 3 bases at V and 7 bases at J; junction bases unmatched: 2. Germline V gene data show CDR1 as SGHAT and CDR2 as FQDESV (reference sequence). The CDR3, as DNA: TGTGCCAGCAGCTTGGACAGGGTAAATTCACCCCTCCACTTT. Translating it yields CASSLDRVNSPLHF.

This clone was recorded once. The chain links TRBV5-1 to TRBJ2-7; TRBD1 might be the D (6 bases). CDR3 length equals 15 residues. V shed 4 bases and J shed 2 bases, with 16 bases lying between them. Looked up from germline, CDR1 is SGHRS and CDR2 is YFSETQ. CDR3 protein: CASSPRDTRTYEQYF. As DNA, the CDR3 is TGCGCCAGCAGCCCCCGGGACACGCGGACCTACGAGCAGTACTTC.

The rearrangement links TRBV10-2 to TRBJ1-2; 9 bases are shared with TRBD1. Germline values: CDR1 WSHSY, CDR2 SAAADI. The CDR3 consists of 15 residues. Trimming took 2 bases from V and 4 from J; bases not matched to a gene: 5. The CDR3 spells CASSEDRGYGYGYTF. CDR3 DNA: TGCGCCAGCAGTGAGGACAGGGGGTATGGCTATGGCTACACCTTC.

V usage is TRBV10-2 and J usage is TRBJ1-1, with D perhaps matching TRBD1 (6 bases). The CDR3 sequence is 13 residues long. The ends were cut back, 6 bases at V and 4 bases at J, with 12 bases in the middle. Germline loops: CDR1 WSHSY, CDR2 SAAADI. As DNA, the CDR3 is TGCGCCAGCAGGGCCAGGGGCGGCACTGAAGCTTTCTTT. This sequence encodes CASRARGGTEAFF.

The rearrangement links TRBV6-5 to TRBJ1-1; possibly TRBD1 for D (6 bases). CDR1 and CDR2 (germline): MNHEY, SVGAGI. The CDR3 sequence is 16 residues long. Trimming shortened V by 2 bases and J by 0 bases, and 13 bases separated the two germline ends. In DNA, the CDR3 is TGTGCCAGCAGTTACCTGGGGGGGCACATGAACACTGAAGCTTTCTTT. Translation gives CASSYLGGHMNTEAFF.

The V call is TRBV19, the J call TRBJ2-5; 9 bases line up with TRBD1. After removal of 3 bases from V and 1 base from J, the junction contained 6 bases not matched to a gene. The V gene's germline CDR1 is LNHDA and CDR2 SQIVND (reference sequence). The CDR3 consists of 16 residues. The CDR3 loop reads CASSIRQGGLQETQYF. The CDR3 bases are TGTGCCAGTAGTATTCGACAGGGGGGTCTCCAAGAGACCCAGTACTTC.

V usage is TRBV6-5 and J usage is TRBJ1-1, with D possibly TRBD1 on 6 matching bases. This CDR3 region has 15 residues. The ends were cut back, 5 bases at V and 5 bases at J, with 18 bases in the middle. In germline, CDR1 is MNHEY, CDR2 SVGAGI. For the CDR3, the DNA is TGTGCCAGCAGTCGCCGACAGGAACGTGGGACTGAAGCTTTCTTT. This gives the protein CASSRRQERGTEAFF.

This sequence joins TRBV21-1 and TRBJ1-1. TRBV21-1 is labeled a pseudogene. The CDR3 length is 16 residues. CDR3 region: CASSKEAPRGSTEAFF. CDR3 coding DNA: TGTGCCAGCAGCAAAGAGGCTCCCCGGGGGAGCACTGAAGCTTTCTTT.

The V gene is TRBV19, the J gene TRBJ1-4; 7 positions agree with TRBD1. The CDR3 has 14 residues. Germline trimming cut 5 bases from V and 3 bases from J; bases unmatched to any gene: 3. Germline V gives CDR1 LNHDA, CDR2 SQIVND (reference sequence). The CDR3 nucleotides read TGTGCCAGTAGTGAACAGGGGCCTAATGAAAAACTGTTTTTT. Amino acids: CASSEQGPNEKLFF. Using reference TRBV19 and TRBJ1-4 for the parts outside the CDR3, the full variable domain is DGGITQSPKYLFRKEGQNVTLSCEQNLNHDAMYWYRQDPGQGLRLIYYSQIVNDFQKGDIAEGYSVSREKKESFPLTVTSAQKNPTAFYLCASSEQGPNEKLFFGSGTQLSVL.

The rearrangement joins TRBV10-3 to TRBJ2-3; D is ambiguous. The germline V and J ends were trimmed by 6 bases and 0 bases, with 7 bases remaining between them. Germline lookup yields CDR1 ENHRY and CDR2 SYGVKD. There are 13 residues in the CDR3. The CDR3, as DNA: TGTGCCATCAGAGCCGGGAGCACAGATACGCAGTATTTT. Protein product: CAIRAGSTDTQYF.

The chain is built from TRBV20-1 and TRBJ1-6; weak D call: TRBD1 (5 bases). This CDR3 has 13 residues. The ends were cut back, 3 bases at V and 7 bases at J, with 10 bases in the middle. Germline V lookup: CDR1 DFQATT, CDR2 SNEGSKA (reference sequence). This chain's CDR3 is CSASGGVNSPLHF. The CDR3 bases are TGCAGTGCTAGTGGGGGGGTAAATTCACCCCTCCACTTT.

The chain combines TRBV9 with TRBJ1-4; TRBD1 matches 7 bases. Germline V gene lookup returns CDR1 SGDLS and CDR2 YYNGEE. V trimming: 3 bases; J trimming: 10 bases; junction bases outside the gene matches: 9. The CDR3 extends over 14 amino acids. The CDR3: CASSAGHRGGKLFF. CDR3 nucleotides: TGTGCCAGCAGCGCCGGACACAGGGGTGGAAAACTGTTTTTT. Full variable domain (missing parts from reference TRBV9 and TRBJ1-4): DSGVTQTPKHLITATGQRVTLRCSPRSGDLSVYWYQQSLDQGLQFLIQYYNGEERAKGNILERFSAQQFPDLHSELNLSSLELGDSALYFCASSAGHRGGKLFFGSGTQLSVL.